Listed here are 10 T cell receptor beta chains from one sample, sequenced in a study of memory CD4+ T cells and cytomegalovirus serostatus (dated 2019 in TCRdb). Single viable CD3+CD4+CD8-CD45RO+ cells were sorted as memory CD4+ T cells on a FACSAria II. The method was the immunoSEQ multiplex PCR assay. TCRdb provides this immuneACCESS table in a form limited to in-frame rearrangements. Some clones are lacking; in checked studies, under half of them reflect an unresolved V gene, and why the rest are absent is not known. The sample data list 50,000 to 65,000 clones, and roughly 80% of these were observed just once. The ten most abundant clones make up about 0.8% of the sample. The sequenced material came from memory CD4+ T cells from blood. These receptors came from an adult in good health and CMV-seronegative.

This chain joins TRBV30 and TRBJ2-5, with D hard to call. Deletions cut 1 base from V and 9 bases from J, with 12 bases between. Germline-derived CDR1 and CDR2 are GTSNPN and SVGIG (reference sequence). This CDR3 has 12 residues. Here the CDR3 reads CAWSADLGAQYF. DNA of the CDR3: TGTGCCTGGAGTGCAGATCTGGGTGCCCAGTACTTC.

The J gene is TRBJ1-2, the V gene TRBV4-2; 9 positions agree with TRBD1. Trimming took 4 bases from V and 8 from J; bases not matched to a gene: 8. Germline V lookup: CDR1 LGHNA, CDR2 YNFKEQ. The CDR3 consists of 14 residues. CDR3 protein: CASSRRDRVEGYTF. Written as DNA, the CDR3 is TGTGCCAGCAGCCGCCGGGACAGGGTAGAGGGCTACACCTTC.

The chain uses TRBV5-1 and TRBJ2-3; TRBD2 matches at 9 bases. The trim removed 4 bases at V and 0 bases at J, leaving 6 bases unmatched. The length of the CDR3 is 16 residues. The germline V gene encodes CDR1 SGHRS and CDR2 YFSETQ. Written as DNA, the CDR3 is TGCGCCAGCAGCCGCAGACTAGCGGAAAGCACAGATACGCAGTATTTT. As protein: CASSRRLAESTDTQYF.

The chain links TRBV19 to TRBJ1-3; TRBD1 might be the D (6 bases). The germline V and J ends were trimmed by 7 bases and 0 bases, with 16 bases remaining between them. CDR3 size: 16 residues. Germline V gene sequence: CDR1 LNHDA, CDR2 SQIVND (reference sequence). CDR3 DNA sequence: TGTGCCAGTAATTTCCGGAGGGGGGACTCTGGAAACACCATATATTTT. This gives the protein CASNFRRGDSGNTIYF.

This sequence joins TRBV5-6 and TRBJ1-1, with 8 bases aligning to TRBD1. The CDR3 sequence is 16 residues long. Germline trimming cut 4 bases from V and 4 bases from J; bases unmatched to any gene: 12. Germline CDR1 is SGHDT and CDR2 is YYEEEE. As DNA, the CDR3 is TGTGCCAGCAGCCTAGAGACAGGGGAGATAAGCACTGAAGCTTTCTTT. Translated, it gives CASSLETGEISTEAFF.

In this sample, this clone turned up a few times. This sequence joins TRBV10-3 and TRBJ1-6, with no clear D. CDR1 is ENHRY and CDR2 is SYGVKD in the germline V gene. Trimming removed 6 bases at V and 2 bases at J, with 11 bases between. This CDR3 is built from 15 residues. The CDR3: CAIRWGDTYNSPLHF. CDR3 DNA: TGTGCCATCAGATGGGGAGACACCTATAATTCACCCCTCCACTTT.

This sequence joins TRBV29-1 and TRBJ2-1; 11 nucleotides agree with TRBD1. This CDR3 region has 14 residues. J lost 7 bases, V lost 5 bases, and 7 bases had no gene match. Per germline, CDR1 SQVTM and CDR2 ANQGSEA. The CDR3 protein is CSVHLGTGGNEQFF. DNA for the CDR3: TGCAGCGTTCACCTAGGGACAGGGGGGAATGAGCAGTTCTTC.

About this clone itself: This same CDR3 is encoded by further DNA sequences in the sample. The rearrangement uses TRBV5-5 and TRBJ1-5, with 7 nucleotides matching TRBD1. Germline lookup yields CDR1 SGHKS and CDR2 YYEKEE (reference sequence). The trim removed 4 bases at V and 0 bases at J, leaving 4 bases unmatched. The CDR3 loop spans 15 amino acids. DNA for the CDR3: TGTGCCAGCAGCCGGACAGGAGATAGCAATCAGCCCCAGCATTTT. It encodes CASSRTGDSNQPQHF.

The V call is TRBV6-5, the J call TRBJ2-7; either TRBD1 or TRBD2 may supply D (6 bases each). Trimming removed 10 bases from V and 7 bases from J, with 20 bases in between. CDR3 length: 13 amino acids. CDR1 and CDR2 from the germline V gene are MNHEY and SVGAGI. The CDR3 DNA sequence: TGTGCCATCCAACAGGGTCTGGCGGGGGAGCAGTACTTC. Its translation: CAIQQGLAGEQYF.

The chain joins TRBV19 to TRBJ2-1; 8 bases match TRBD2. V shed 3 bases and J 5 bases; nucleotides not matched to a gene: 12. This CDR3 comprises 17 residues. From germline, CDR1 is LNHDA and CDR2 SQIVND (reference sequence). The CDR3 reads CASSITPAGVRDNEQFF. As DNA, the CDR3 is TGTGCCAGTAGTATTACCCCAGCGGGGGTTCGAGACAATGAGCAGTTCTTC. The variable domain in full, completed from reference TRBV19 and TRBJ2-1, reads DGGITQSPKYLFRKEGQNVTLSCEQNLNHDAMYWYRQDPGQGLRLIYYSQIVNDFQKGDIAEGYSVSREKKESFPLTVTSAQKNPTAFYLCASSITPAGVRDNEQFFGPGTRLTVL.